This T cell receptor (beta chain) is drawn from a study of CD8+ T cells in alopecia areata. Study conclusions and caveats: Scalp clonality decreased significantly with tofacitinib, and so did expanded CD8+ clones among the top 100. TCRs were shared less clearly across patients than in mice, possibly for HLA-related reasons. Many expanded lesional clones persisted in scalp and blood during tofacitinib treatment.

In this sample, this clone turned up a few times. As yet, its antigen is unknown. Indicated treatment: oral pan-JAK inhibitor, 5-10 mg twice daily. Germline CDR1 is ENHRY and CDR2 is SYGVKD. The CDR3 runs 16 residues. Losses at the gene ends were 3 bases for V and 5 bases for J; bases not matched to a gene: 8. Sequencing templates came from extracted RNA that was reverse transcribed into cDNA. Sequenced by immunoSEQ multiplex PCR; TCRdb stores in-frame clones only, minus some. The table records 180,000 or so clones, roughly 50% of them present only once. The sample here was CD4+ T cells sorted from blood, taken between weeks 55 and 65, from a patient treated with tofacitinib. This clonotype was sampled from a human donor with alopecia areata. The V and J genes are TRBV10-3 and TRBJ2-1; 9 positions agree with TRBD2. CDR3 residues: CAISDLSGGSNNEQFF. CDR3 DNA sequence: TGTGCCATCAGTGATTTAAGCGGGGGGAGTAACAATGAGCAGTTCTTC.